This T cell receptor (beta chain) was sequenced during a study of early T cells in non-severe SARS-CoV-2 infection (dated by TCRdb to the early 2020s). With respect to the entire study: Bulk RNA from unsorted whole blood was used for TCR sequencing, so alpha and beta chains could not be paired.

Study-level results and caveats: VDJdb matching was skewed toward anti-spike CD8 responses and likely underestimated virus-specific expansions by missing private and CD4 specificities.

The study was a case-control design nested within a healthcare worker cohort in London, UK, with weekly nasopharyngeal swab PCR tests and blood sampling. Between 23 and 31 March 2020, the week of the UK lockdown, healthcare workers were enrolled and then followed up weekly for as long as 16 weeks. The method behind the library was 5' RACE. The instrument given in TCRdb is NextSeq 500. Unique molecular identifiers were attached to individual cDNA molecules in the TCR library protocol so that sequencing error and PCR bias could be corrected. Both TCR alpha and beta chains were sequenced, and tight co-correlation was observed between alpha and beta sequence abundances in each sample. The paper's processing steps were these. Decombinator V4 was used to annotate TCR sequences for V gene, J gene and CDR3. Expanded TCRs were defined as changing significantly between any two time points under a Poisson model with p below 0.0001. TCR abundances were normalised to the total number of TCRs sequenced per sample and were expressed as counts per million. TRAV1-2 paired with TRAJ12, TRAJ20 or TRAJ33 defined MAIT TCRs, while TRAV10 paired with TRAJ18 defined iNKT TCRs. VDJdb, accessed 1 November 2021, was searched for CMV, EBV and SARS-CoV-2 annotated TCRs, with TCRs annotated for multiple antigens excluded. TCRdb ran its own pipeline on the public reads, namely fastp trimming at Q25 and MiXCR clone calling, and kept in-frame beta chains. CDR3 protein sequences are deduplicated, and each keeps its most common genes and DNA. These V and J calls originate from TCRdb's pipeline instead of the authors' own analysis. For this sample there are about 55,000 distinct CDR3 sequences; under 15% appear just once. The top ten clonotypes cover over 8% of the sample.

Notes on this clonotype: This receptor's antigen is unknown. The sample holds no much larger clone one base away, and base qualities are not on file.

CDR1 is given as MNHEY and CDR2 as SMNVEV, both from the germline V gene (reference sequence). There are 15 amino acids in the CDR3, from cysteine to phenylalanine inclusive. Of the read, only the CDR3 DNA is kept; its 45 bases are in frame from base 1. The junction carries 15 bases between V and J, which are trimmed by 0 bases and 6 bases respectively. The starting material was whole blood, obtained at baseline. This clonotype was sampled from an adult who was a healthcare worker with PCR-confirmed SARS-CoV-2 infection or an uninfected control (not recorded which). The V and J genes are TRBV27 and TRBJ2-7; a tentative D match to TRBD2 spans 6 bases. The CDR3 corresponds to CASSLSPAGSREQYF. Read as DNA, the sequence is TGTGCCAGCAGTTTATCGCCTGCGGGGTCCCGCGAGCAGTACTTC.